The sequence of this TCR beta chain was determined in a study of vaccination and CD4 T cells after COVID-19. As for the study in general: Convalescent study patients returned SARS-CoV-2 positive nasal swab PCR results, with under 10 mild cases and one severe. Post-vaccine sampling followed dose two by a median about 72 days (range 14 to 241). Study-level results: Of the reactive clones in convalescent patients, a median around 86% showed up only post-vaccination.

Regarding time point: late sampling 161 to 241 days after vaccination in a few convalescent patients. Treatment: roughly nine-day PBMC culture with coronavirus spike peptide pools or control peptides (ViraFEST assay). Millions of PBMCs went into each well for culture with roughly 10 IU/ml IL-2 and around 10 ug/ml peptide pools. This clonotype is termed large (0.1 to 1%). Its target is unknown. The study sequenced cultured CD4+ T cell DNA using the Oncomine TCR Beta short-read assay. TCRdb re-called the PCR reads with MiXCR, one entry per CDR3 protein. The profile shows about 24,000 distinct CDR3 sequences, 35% to 55% of them singletons. Here the sequenced sample was CD4+ T cells from blood, cultured in vitro, taken about 7 months after SARS-CoV-2 vaccination. The clonotype was recovered from a human donor who had recovered from COVID-19.

CDR3 in amino acids: CASSLGQEPSSGYTF. The CDR3 DNA sequence: TGTGCCAGCAGTCTCGGACAGGAGCCATCCTCTGGCTACACCTTC. The V gene is TRBV6-1, the J gene TRBJ1-2; TRBD1 matches 7 bases. CDR1 is MNHNS and CDR2 is SASEGT in the germline V gene. CDR3 length: 15 amino acids. J was trimmed by 7 bases and V by 5 bases; bases with no gene match: 13.